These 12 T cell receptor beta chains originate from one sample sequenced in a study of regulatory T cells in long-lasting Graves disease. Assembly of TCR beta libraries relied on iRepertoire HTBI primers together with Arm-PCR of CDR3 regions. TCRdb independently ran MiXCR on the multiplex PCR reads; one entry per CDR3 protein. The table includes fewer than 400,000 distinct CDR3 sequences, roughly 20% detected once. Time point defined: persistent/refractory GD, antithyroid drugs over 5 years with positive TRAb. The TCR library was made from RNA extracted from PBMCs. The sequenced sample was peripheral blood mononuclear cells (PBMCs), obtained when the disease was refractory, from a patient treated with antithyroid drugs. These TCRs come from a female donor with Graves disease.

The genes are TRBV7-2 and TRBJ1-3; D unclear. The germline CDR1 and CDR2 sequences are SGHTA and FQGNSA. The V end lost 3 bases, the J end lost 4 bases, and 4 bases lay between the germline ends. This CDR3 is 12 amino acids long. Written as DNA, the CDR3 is TGTGCCAGCAGCTTCCAGGGAAACACCATATATTTT. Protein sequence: CASSFQGNTIYF.

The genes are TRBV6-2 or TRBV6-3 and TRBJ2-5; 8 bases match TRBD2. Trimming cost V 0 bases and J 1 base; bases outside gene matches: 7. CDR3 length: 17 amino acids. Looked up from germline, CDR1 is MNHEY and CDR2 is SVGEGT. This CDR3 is CASSYSRLGRAQETQYF. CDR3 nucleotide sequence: TGTGCCAGCAGTTACTCGAGACTCGGGAGGGCCCAAGAGACCCAGTACTTC.

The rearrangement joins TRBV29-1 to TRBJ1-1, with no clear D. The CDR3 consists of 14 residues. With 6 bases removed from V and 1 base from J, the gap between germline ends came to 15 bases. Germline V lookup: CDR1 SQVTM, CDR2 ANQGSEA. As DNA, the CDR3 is TGCAGCGTCTCCACCCTATTCGCGAACACTGAAGCTTTCTTT. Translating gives CSVSTLFANTEAFF.

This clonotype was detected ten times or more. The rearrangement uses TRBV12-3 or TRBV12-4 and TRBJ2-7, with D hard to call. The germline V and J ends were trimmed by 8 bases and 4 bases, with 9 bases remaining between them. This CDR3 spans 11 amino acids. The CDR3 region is CASSNRYEQYF. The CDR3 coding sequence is TGTGCCAGCTCAAACCGATACGAGCAGTACTTC.

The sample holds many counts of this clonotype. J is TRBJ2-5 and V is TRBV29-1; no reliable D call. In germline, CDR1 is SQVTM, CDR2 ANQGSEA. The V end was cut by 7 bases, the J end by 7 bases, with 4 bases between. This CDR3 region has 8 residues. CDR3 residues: CSAGTQYF. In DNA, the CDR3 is TGCAGCGCGGGGACCCAGTACTTC.

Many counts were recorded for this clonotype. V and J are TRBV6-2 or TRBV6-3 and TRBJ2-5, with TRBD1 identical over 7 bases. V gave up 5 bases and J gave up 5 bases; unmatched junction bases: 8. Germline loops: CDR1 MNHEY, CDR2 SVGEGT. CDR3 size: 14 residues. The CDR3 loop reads CASSNPTGSETQYF. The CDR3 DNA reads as TGTGCCAGCAGTAACCCGACAGGGTCGGAGACCCAGTACTTC.

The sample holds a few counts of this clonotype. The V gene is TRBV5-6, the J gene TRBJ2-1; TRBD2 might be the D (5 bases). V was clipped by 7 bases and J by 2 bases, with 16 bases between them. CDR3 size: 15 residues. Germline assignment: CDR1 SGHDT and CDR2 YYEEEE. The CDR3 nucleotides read TGTGCCAGCGAAGAAAAAGGAGGTCCCTACAATGAGCAGTTCTTC. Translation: CASEEKGGPYNEQFF.

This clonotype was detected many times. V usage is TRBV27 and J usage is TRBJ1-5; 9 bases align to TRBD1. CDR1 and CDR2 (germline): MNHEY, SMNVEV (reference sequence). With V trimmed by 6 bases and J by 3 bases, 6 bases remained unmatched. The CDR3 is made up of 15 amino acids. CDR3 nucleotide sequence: TGTGCCAGCAGGGGACAGGGAGTGTACAATCAGCCCCAGCATTTT. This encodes CASRGQGVYNQPQHF.

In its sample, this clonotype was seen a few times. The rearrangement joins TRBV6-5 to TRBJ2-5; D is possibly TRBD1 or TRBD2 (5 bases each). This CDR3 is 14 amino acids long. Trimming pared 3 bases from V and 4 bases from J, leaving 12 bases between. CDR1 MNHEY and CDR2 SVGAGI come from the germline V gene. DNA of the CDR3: TGTGCCAGCAGTTATACGTCAGGGAGAGAGACCCAGTACTTC. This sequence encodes CASSYTSGRETQYF.

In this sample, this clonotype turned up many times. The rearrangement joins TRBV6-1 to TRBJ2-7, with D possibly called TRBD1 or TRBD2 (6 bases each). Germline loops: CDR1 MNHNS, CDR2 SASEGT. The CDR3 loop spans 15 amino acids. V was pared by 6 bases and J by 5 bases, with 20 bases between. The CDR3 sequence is CASSGGSQGSHEQYF. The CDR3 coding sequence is TGTGCCAGCAGCGGGGGAAGTCAGGGGAGCCACGAGCAGTACTTC.

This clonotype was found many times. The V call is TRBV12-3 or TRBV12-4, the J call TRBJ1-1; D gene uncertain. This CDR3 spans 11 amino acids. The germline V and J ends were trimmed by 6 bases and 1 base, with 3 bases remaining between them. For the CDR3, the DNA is TGTGCCAGCAGCGGGAACACTGAAGCTTTCTTT. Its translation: CASSGNTEAFF.

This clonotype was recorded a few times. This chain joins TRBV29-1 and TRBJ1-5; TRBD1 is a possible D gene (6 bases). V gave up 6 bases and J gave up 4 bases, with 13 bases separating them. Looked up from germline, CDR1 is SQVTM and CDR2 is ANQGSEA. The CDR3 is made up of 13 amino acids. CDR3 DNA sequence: TGCAGCGTCGGGACAAACTATAATCAGCCCCAGCATTTT. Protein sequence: CSVGTNYNQPQHF. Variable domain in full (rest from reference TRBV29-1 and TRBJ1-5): SAVISQKPSRDICQRGTSLTIQCQVDSQVTMMFWYRQQPGQSLTLIATANQGSEATYESGFVIDKFPISRPNLTFSTLTVSNMSPEDSSIYLCSVGTNYNQPQHFGDGTRLSIL.